The next 14 T cell receptor beta chains were all read from a single sample in a study of naive CD8 T cells in extremely preterm neonates. TCRdb's copy holds only in-frame clones and misses some; the assay was immunoSEQ multiplex PCR. This table has 6,000 to 10,000 clones, about 98% appearing once. Sequencing used naive CD8+ T cells from blood. Receptors were obtained from a human donor in good health.

The chain is built from TRBV7-8 and TRBJ1-4, with TRBD1 as a possible D gene (6 bases). V lost 5 bases and J 12 bases, leaving 13 bases between the germline ends. Germline lookup yields CDR1 SGHVS and CDR2 FQNEAQ. This CDR3 region has 12 residues. The CDR3 DNA is TGTGCCAGCAGCCCACCGGCAGGGGAACTGTTTTTT. This sequence encodes CASSPPAGELFF. The full variable domain, completed using reference TRBV7-8 and TRBJ1-4, is GAGVSQSPRYKVAKRGQDVALRCDPISGHVSLFWYQQALGQGPEFLTYFQNEAQLDKSGLPSDRFFAERPEGSVSTLKIQRTQQEDSAVYLCASSPPAGELFFGSGTQLSVL.

The chain combines TRBV29-1 with TRBJ1-1, with unresolved D. V was cut by 0 bases and J by 2 bases, with 31 bases left in between. The CDR3 has 21 amino acids. Germline assignment: CDR1 SQVTM and CDR2 ANQGSEA. CDR3 amino acids: CSVEDPNHPYDARKINTEAFF. The CDR3 coding sequence is TGCAGCGTTGAAGATCCGAACCACCCTTATGATGCCAGGAAAATAAACACTGAAGCTTTCTTT.

V usage is TRBV15 and J usage is TRBJ2-1; the D gene is possibly TRBD2 (6 bases). The germline CDR1 and CDR2 sequences are LNHNV and YYDKDF (reference sequence). CDR3 length: 14 amino acids. Trimming pared 3 bases from V and 4 bases from J, leaving 10 bases between. Here the CDR3 DNA reads TGTGCCACCAGCAGGGAGGGAGTTTACAATGAGCAGTTCTTC. Protein sequence: CATSREGVYNEQFF.

Only one count was recorded for this clone. The genes are TRBV27 and TRBJ2-1, with D perhaps matching TRBD1 (6 bases). Germline V gives CDR1 MNHEY, CDR2 SMNVEV (reference sequence). CDR3 length equals 16 residues. Trimming cost V 6 bases and J 3 bases, with 18 bases left between them. CDR3 sequence: CASRHLDRRHYNEQFF. CDR3 nucleotides: TGTGCCAGCAGACACCTTGACAGGCGTCACTACAATGAGCAGTTCTTC.

V is TRBV6-6 and J is TRBJ1-3; a possible D gene is TRBD1 (5 bases). From germline, CDR1 is MNHNY and CDR2 SVGAGI (reference sequence). Trimming removed 11 bases at V and 3 bases at J, with 11 bases between. The CDR3 contains 12 residues. In DNA, the CDR3 is TGTGCCGCCGGGGGGTATGGAAACACCATATATTTT. Translated, it gives CAAGGYGNTIYF.

The CDR3 region is CASSFGQGSSGNTIYF. The CDR3 DNA follows: TGTGCCAGCAGCTTTGGACAGGGGAGTTCTGGAAACACCATATATTTT. The J gene is TRBJ1-3, the V gene TRBV7-9, with 9 bases matching TRBD1. CDR1 is SEHNR and CDR2 is FQNEAQ in the germline V gene (reference sequence). V lost 3 bases and J lost 1; bases outside the gene matches: 4. The CDR3 is 16 residues long. Complete variable domain (other parts from reference TRBV7-9 and TRBJ1-3): DTGVSQNPRHKITKRGQNVTFRCDPISEHNRLYWYRQTLGQGPEFLTYFQNEAQLEKSRLLSDRFSAERPKGSFSTLEIQRTEQGDSAMYLCASSFGQGSSGNTIYFGEGSWLTVV.

The rearrangement joins TRBV30 to TRBJ2-7, with 11 bases lining up with TRBD1. Germline CDR1 is GTSNPN and CDR2 is SVGIG (reference sequence). The CDR3 consists of 13 residues. V shed 2 bases, J shed 5 bases, and the junction held 2 bases outside the gene matches. The CDR3 nucleotides are TGTGCCTGGAGTTGGACAGGGGGCAACGAGCAGTACGTC. Residues: CAWSWTGGNEQYV.

The chain combines TRBV6-5 with TRBJ2-6, with no clear D. The CDR3 is 14 residues long. The V gene lost 6 bases and the J gene lost 0 bases, with 6 bases spanning the gap. Germline assignment: CDR1 MNHEY and CDR2 SVGAGI. CDR3 in DNA: TGTGCCAGCAGACTGAGCTCTGGGGCCAACGTCCTGACTTTC. It translates to CASRLSSGANVLTF.

The CDR3 nucleotides read TGTGCCACCGCGGAGGGGACGGCGAATAACGAGCAGTACTTC. It is translated as CATAEGTANNEQYF. The V gene is TRBV19, the J gene TRBJ2-7; perhaps TRBD2 as D (6 bases). This CDR3 contains 14 residues. From germline, CDR1 is LNHDA and CDR2 SQIVND (reference sequence). V gave up 10 bases and J gave up 5 bases, with 21 bases separating them.

The V call is TRBV7-9, the J call TRBJ2-1; tentative D call: TRBD1 (6 bases). The CDR3 spans 14 residues. CDR1 SEHNR and CDR2 FQNEAQ come from the germline V gene (reference sequence). V shed 4 bases and J shed 9 bases, with 16 bases lying between them. CDR3 residues: CASSSGQRLGEQFF. The DNA for the CDR3 is TGTGCCAGCAGCTCCGGACAGAGGCTGGGTGAGCAGTTCTTC.

The gene calls are TRBV11-2 and TRBJ2-5, with D maybe TRBD1 (5 bases). The germline CDR1 and CDR2 sequences are SGHAT and FQNNGV. The CDR3 is 15 amino acids. The V end was cut by 5 bases, the J end by 3 bases, with 16 bases between. Here the CDR3 reads CASSPPGQGEETQYF. The DNA of the CDR3 is TGTGCCAGCAGCCCCCCAGGGCAGGGTGAAGAGACCCAGTACTTC. Looking up the rest from reference TRBV11-2 and TRBJ2-5 gives the full variable domain: EAGVAQSPRYKIIEKRQSVAFWCNPISGHATLYWYQQILGQGPKLLIQFQNNGVVDDSQLPKDRFSAERLKGVDSTLKIQPAKLEDSAVYLCASSPPGQGEETQYFGPGTRLLVL.

The chain recombines TRBV2 with TRBJ1-5; 7 bases are shared with TRBD1. This CDR3 is built from 15 residues. V was pared by 4 bases and J by 2 bases, with 5 bases of the junction left unmatched. Germline V CDR1 and CDR2: SNHLY, FYNNEI. The CDR3 DNA is TGTGCCAGCAGTGGGGATGGGACAGGCAATCAGCCCCAGCATTTT. It is translated as CASSGDGTGNQPQHF.

The V and J genes are TRBV9 and TRBJ2-3, with 7 bases lining up with TRBD2. After removal of 2 bases from V and 3 bases from J, the junction contained 9 bases not matched to a gene. The CDR3 runs 16 residues. Germline V lookup: CDR1 SGDLS, CDR2 YYNGEE. The CDR3 protein is CASSVGGGGTTDTQYF. The CDR3 DNA reads as TGTGCCAGCAGCGTTGGGGGGGGAGGAACGACAGATACGCAGTATTTT.

J is TRBJ2-1 and V is TRBV27, with unresolved D. V lost 0 bases to trimming and J lost 7 bases, with 10 bases between them. The CDR3 runs to 14 residues. Per the germline V gene, CDR1 is MNHEY and CDR2 is SMNVEV (reference sequence). CDR3 protein: CASSLSSPLNEQFF. The CDR3 DNA sequence: TGTGCCAGCAGTTTATCCTCTCCTTTGAATGAGCAGTTCTTC.